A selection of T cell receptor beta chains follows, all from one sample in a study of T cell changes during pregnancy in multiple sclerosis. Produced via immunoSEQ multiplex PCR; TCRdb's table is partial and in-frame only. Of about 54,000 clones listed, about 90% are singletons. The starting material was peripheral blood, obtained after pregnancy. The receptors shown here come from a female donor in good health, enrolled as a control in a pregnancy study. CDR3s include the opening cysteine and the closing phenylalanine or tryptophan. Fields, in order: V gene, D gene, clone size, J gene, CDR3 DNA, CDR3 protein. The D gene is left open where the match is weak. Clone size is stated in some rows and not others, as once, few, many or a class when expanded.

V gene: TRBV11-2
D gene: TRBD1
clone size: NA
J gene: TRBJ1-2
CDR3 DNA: TGTGCCAGCAGCCCACAACCGGGACAGGCCTATGGCTACACCTTC
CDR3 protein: CASSPQPGQAYGYTF

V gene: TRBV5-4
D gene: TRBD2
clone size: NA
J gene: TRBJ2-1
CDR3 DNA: TGTGCCAGCAGCGGGGCTAGCGGGACCTCCTACAATGAGCAGTTCTTC
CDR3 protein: CASSGASGTSYNEQFF

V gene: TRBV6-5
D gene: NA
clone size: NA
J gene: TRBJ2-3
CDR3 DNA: TGTGCCAGCGGACTCCGGGACAACACAGATACGCAGTATTTT
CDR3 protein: CASGLRDNTDTQYF

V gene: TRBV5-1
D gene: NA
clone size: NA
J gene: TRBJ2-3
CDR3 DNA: TGCGCCAGCAGATTTGGGACTGTGGGAGATACGCAGTATTTT
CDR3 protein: CASRFGTVGDTQYF

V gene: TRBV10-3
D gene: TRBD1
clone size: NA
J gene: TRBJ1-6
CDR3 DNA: TGTGCCATCAATGAGGACAGGGCCTGGTCACCCCTCCACTTT
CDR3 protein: CAINEDRAWSPLHF

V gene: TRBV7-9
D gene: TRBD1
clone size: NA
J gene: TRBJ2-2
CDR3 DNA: TGTGCCAGCAGCGCAGGGGACAGGGCAGCTGACGGGGAGCTGTTTTTT
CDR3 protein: CASSAGDRAADGELFF

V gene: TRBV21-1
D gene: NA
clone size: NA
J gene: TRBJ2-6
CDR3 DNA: TGTGCCAGCAGCGCTCCGGGACAGGGGACGGCTGGGGCCAACGTCCTGACTTTC
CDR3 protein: CASSAPGQGTAGANVLTF

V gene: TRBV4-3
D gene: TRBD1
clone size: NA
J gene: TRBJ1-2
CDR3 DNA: TGCGCCAGCAGCCAAGATTGGACCGGGACAGGGGGCGGCTACACCTTC
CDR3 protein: CASSQDWTGTGGGYTF

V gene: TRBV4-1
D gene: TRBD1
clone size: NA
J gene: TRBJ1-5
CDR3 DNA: TGCGCCAGCAGCCAAAATTACATTTCCGGGACAGGAAGACAGCCCCAGCATTTT
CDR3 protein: CASSQNYISGTGRQPQHF

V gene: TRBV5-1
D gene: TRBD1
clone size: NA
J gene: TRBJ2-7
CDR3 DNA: TGCGCCAGCAGCTTAGGGACAGGGATCGCCTTGGAGCAGTACTTC
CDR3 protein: CASSLGTGIALEQYF

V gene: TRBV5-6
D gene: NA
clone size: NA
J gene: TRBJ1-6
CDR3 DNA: TGTGCCAGCGCCACAGAGCCAAATTCACCCCTCCACTTT
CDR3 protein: CASATEPNSPLHF

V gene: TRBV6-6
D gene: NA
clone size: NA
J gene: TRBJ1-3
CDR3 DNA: TGTGCCAGCACTCTGACAGCGACTGGAAACACCATATATTTT
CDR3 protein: CASTLTATGNTIYF

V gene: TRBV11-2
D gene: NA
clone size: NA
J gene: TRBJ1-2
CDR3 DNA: TGTGCCAGCAGAACCAGGGAGGGCTATGGCTACACCTTC
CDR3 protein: CASRTREGYGYTF

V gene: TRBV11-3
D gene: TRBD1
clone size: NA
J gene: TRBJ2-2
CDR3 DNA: TGTGCCAGCAGCTTAGGGGACAGAGCCACCGGGGAGCTGTTTTTT
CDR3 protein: CASSLGDRATGELFF

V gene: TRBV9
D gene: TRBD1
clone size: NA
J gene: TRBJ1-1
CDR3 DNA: TGTGCCAGCAGCGTCGGACAGGGTCGGATGAACACTGAAGCTTTCTTT
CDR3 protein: CASSVGQGRMNTEAFF

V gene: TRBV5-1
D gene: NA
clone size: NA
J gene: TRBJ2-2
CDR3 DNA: TGCGCCAGCAGCTTGTACAGGTCGAACACCGGGGAGCTGTTTTTT
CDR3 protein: CASSLYRSNTGELFF

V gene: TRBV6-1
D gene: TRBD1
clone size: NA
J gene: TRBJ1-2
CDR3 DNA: TGTGCCAGCAGGACAGGGTTAGATGGCTACACCTTC
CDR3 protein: CASRTGLDGYTF

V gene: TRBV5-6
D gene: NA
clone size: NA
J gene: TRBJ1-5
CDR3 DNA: TGTGCCAGCACCCTAACAGGTCCCGGCAATCAGCCCCAGCATTTT
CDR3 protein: CASTLTGPGNQPQHF

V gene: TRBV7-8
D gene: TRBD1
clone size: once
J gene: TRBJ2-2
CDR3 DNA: TGTGCCAGCAGCTACGACAGGGTAGAGAACACCGGGGAGCTGTTTTTT
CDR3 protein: CASSYDRVENTGELFF

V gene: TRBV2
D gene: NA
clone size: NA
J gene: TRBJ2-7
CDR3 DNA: TGTGCCAGCAGTGAACAGGGGTCCTACTACGAGCAGTACTTC
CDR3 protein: CASSEQGSYYEQYF

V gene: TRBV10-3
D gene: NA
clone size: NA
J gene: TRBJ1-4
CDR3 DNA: TGTGCCATCAGTGAGTCTGAGGACCTTGGGAGTGAAAAACTGTTTTTT
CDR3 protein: CAISESEDLGSEKLFF

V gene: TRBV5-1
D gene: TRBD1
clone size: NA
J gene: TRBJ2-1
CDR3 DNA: TGCGCCAGCAGCCTGGGACAGGTAGACAATGAGCAGTTCTTC
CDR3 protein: CASSLGQVDNEQFF

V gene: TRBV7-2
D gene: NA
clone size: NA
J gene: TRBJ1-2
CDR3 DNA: TGTGCCAGCAGCTTACAGGGGCCAGGCGGCTACACCTTC
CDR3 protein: CASSLQGPGGYTF

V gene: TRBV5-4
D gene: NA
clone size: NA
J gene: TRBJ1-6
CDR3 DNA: TGTGCCAGCAGCTTTCGGGTGGGCAGGGAAGGTTCACCCCTCCACTTT
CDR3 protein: CASSFRVGREGSPLHF

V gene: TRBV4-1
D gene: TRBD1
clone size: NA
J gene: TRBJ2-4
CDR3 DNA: TGCGCCAGCAGCCACCTGGGACAGGCCTTTCTAGCCAAAAACATTCAGTACTTC
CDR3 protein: CASSHLGQAFLAKNIQYF

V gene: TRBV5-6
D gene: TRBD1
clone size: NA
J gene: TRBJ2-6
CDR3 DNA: TGTGCCAGCAGGCGGACAGGGAGTAAGTCTGGGGCCAACGTCCTGACTTTC
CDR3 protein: CASRRTGSKSGANVLTF

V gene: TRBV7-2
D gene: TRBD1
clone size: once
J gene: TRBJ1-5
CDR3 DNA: TGTGCCAGCAGCTCAGGGGGCGGTGATCAGCCCCAGCATTTT
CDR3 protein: CASSSGGGDQPQHF

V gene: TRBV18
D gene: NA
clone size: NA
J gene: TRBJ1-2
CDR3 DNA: TGTGCCAGCTCACCAAGGGCCAGTTCAGGGCAGGGTTATGGCTACACCTTC
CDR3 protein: CASSPRASSGQGYGYTF

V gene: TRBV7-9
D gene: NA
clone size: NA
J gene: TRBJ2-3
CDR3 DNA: TGTGCCAGCAGCTTAGTTAGGCGGTTGGATACGCAGTATTTT
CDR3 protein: CASSLVRRLDTQYF

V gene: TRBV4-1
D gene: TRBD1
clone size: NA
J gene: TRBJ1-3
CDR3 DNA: TGCGCCAGCAGCCTTGGGACAGCCACTGGAAACACCATATATTTT
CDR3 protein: CASSLGTATGNTIYF

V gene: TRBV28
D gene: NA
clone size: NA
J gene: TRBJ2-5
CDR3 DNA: TGTGCCAGCAGCCCTGGAGGGCAAGAGACCCAGTACTTC
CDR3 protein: CASSPGGQETQYF

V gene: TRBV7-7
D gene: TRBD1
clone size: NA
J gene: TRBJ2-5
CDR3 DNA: TGTGCCAGCAGACAGGGGGCAGGAGAGACCCAGTACTTC
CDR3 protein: CASRQGAGETQYF

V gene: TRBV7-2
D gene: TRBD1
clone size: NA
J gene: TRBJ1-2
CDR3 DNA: TGTGCCAGCACCTTGGTAGGGGGCGCAATGGACTATGGCTACACCTTC
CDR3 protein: CASTLVGGAMDYGYTF

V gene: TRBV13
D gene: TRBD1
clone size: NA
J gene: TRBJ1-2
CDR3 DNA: TGTGCCAGCAGCTTAAACAGGGGGCGCGGGGGCTACACCTTC
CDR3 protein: CASSLNRGRGGYTF

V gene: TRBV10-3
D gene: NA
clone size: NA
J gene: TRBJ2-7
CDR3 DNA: TGTGCCATCAGTGACACCAGGGGTTACGAGCAGTACTTC
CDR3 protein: CAISDTRGYEQYF

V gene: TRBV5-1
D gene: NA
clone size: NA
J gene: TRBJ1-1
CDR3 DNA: TGCGCCAGCAGCTTGTACGGGTCGAACACTGAAGCTTTCTTT
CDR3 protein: CASSLYGSNTEAFF

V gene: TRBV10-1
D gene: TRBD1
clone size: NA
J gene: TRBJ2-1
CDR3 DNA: TGCGCCAGCAGTGTAGGGACAGGTCTTAATGAGCAGTTCTTC
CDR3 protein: CASSVGTGLNEQFF

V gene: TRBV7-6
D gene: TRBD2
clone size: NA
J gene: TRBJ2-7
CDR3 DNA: TGTGCCAGCAGCGAGGGGACTAGCGGGGGCCTCTACGAGCAGTACTTC
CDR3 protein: CASSEGTSGGLYEQYF

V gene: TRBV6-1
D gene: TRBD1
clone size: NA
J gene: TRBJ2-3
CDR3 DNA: TGTGCCAGCAGTGAAGCCCCATCCGGGACAGCACACACAGATACGCAGTATTTT
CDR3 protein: CASSEAPSGTAHTDTQYF

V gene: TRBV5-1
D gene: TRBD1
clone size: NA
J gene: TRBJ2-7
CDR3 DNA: TGCGCCAGCAGCTTGGGGGGGACAGGGGGATACGAGCAGTACTTC
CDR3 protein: CASSLGGTGGYEQYF

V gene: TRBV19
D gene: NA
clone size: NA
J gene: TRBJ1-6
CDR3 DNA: TGTGCCAGTAATTTAGGGGGTCTCTTCTATAATTCACCCCTCCACTTT
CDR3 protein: CASNLGGLFYNSPLHF

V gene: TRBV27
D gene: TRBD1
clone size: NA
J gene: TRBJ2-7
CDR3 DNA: TGTGCCAGCAGTGGGAATTGGGGACAGGTGAACTCCTACGAGCAGTACTTC
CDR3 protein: CASSGNWGQVNSYEQYF

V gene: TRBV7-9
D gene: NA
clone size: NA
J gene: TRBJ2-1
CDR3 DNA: TGTGCCAGCAGCTTTTTGGGTTCTCCCGAAAAACGGGGTGAGCAGTTCTTC
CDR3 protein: CASSFLGSPEKRGEQFF

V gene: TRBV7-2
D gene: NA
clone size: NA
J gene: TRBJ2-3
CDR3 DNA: TGTGCCAGCAGCTTGGGACTTGCCACAGATACGCAGTATTTT
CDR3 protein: CASSLGLATDTQYF

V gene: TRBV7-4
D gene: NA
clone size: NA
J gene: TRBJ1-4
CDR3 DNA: TGTGCCAGCAGCCAACTTATCGGGATACAGGGCCCCCATACCCCAACTAATGAAAAACTGTTTTTT
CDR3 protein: CASSQLIGIQGPHTPTNEKLFF

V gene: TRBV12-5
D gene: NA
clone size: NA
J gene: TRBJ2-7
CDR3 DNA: TGTGCTAGTGGTGCCTCCCCGAGCGAGCAGTACTTC
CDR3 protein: CASGASPSEQYF

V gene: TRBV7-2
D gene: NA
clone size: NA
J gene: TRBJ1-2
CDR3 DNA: TGTGCCAGTAGATACGGGGGGAATTGGGGCTACACCTTC
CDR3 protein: CASRYGGNWGYTF

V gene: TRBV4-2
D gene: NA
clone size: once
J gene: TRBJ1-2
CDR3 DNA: TGTGCCAGCAGCCAAGTGGAGGCAAGCTACACCTTC
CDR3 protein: CASSQVEASYTF

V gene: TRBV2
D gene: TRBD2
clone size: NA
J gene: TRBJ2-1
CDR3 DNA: TGTGCCAGCAGTTTGACCGGGACTACGAACCGGCTGTTCTTC
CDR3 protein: CASSLTGTTNRLFF

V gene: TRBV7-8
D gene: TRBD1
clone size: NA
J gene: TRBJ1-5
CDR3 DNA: TGTGCCAGCAGCTTCTCCTCACAGGGGGCTGAGCAGCCCCAGCATTTT
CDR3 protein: CASSFSSQGAEQPQHF

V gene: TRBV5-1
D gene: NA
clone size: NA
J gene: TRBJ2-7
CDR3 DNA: TGCGCCTCCGCGGGGGACACTTACGAGCAGTACTTC
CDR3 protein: CASAGDTYEQYF

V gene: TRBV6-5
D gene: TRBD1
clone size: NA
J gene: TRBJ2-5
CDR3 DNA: TGTGCCAGCAGCCTGGGGACAGGGGGATCTCGGACCCAGTACTTC
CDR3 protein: CASSLGTGGSRTQYF

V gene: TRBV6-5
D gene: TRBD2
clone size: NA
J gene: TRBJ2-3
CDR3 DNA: TGTGCCAGCAGTCCGGGACTACGCACAGATACGCAGTATTTT
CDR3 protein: CASSPGLRTDTQYF